This passage covers 7 T cell receptor beta chains from one sample sequenced in a study of technical replicates of blood from a handful of donors (dated by TCRdb to the late 2010s). Libraries were constructed by the immunoSEQ multiplex PCR assay. TCRdb obtained this table from immuneACCESS and retained in-frame rearrangements with V and J assigned. These tables miss some clones; where compared with another copy, unresolved V genes account for less than half of the shortfall, and the remainder is unexplained. The sample includes over 85,000 clones, with about 95% observed a single time. Clones ranked in the top ten supply approximately 0.38% of the sample. Sequencing was performed on T cells isolated from PBMCs. Receptors originate from a human donor in good health.

V usage is TRBV6-5 and J usage is TRBJ2-7; 7 nucleotides line up with TRBD2. This CDR3 spans 13 amino acids. The germline gives CDR1 MNHEY, CDR2 SVGAGI. V trimming: 4 bases; J trimming: 2 bases; junction bases outside the gene matches: 2. The CDR3 loop is CASSWGGPYEQYF. CDR3 DNA: TGTGCCAGCAGTTGGGGAGGGCCCTACGAGCAGTACTTC.

The sample holds one count of this clone. The chain is built from TRBV4-3 and TRBJ2-5; TRBD2 matches at 7 bases. CDR1 is LGHNA and CDR2 is YSLEER in the germline V gene. The CDR3 is 15 amino acids. The V segment lost 2 bases and the J segment 3 bases; nucleotides outside the gene matches: 6. This chain's CDR3 is CASSQSPGLKETQYF. CDR3 DNA: TGCGCCAGCAGCCAATCCCCGGGACTAAAAGAGACCCAGTACTTC.

The chain has TRBV9 and TRBJ1-1; 7 bases align to TRBD1. The CDR3 is 12 residues long. With V trimmed by 4 bases and J by 5 bases, 2 bases remained unmatched. The germline CDR1 and CDR2 sequences are SGDLS and YYNGEE. The CDR3 DNA is TGTGCCAGCAGCCAGACAGGGACTGAAGCTTTCTTT. Its translation: CASSQTGTEAFF.

The V call is TRBV5-4, the J call TRBJ2-5; TRBD2 matches 9 bases. This CDR3 region has 15 residues. CDR1 and CDR2 from the germline V gene are SGHNT and YYREEE (reference sequence). After removal of 6 bases from V and 4 bases from J, the junction contained 10 bases not matched to a gene. The CDR3 protein is CASTKGLASRETQYF. CDR3 bases: TGTGCCAGCACCAAGGGACTAGCCTCGAGAGAGACCCAGTACTTC.

The V gene is TRBV28, the J gene TRBJ2-1, with D perhaps TRBD1 (6 bases). Trimming took off 6 bases at V and 8 bases at J, with 17 bases between the two ends. This CDR3 region has 14 residues. Germline V gene data show CDR1 as MDHEN and CDR2 as SYDVKM. The chain's CDR3 is CASRDQGNLYEQFF. The CDR3 DNA reads TGTGCCAGCAGAGACCAGGGGAATCTTTATGAGCAGTTCTTC.

The chain combines TRBV27 with TRBJ1-2; D unresolved. Germline assignment: CDR1 MNHEY and CDR2 SMNVEV (reference sequence). CDR3 length: 13 amino acids. Trimming stripped 1 base from V and 5 bases from J, with 8 bases between. CDR3 in amino acids: CASSLYPQYGYTF. The CDR3, as DNA: TGTGCCAGCAGTTTATACCCCCAGTATGGCTACACCTTC.

The V and J genes are TRBV27 and TRBJ1-2, with D unclear. V was shortened by 0 bases and J by 7 bases, with 9 bases between the two germline ends. The CDR3 extends over 13 amino acids. Germline V gene data show CDR1 as MNHEY and CDR2 as SMNVEV (reference sequence). CDR3 residues: CASSLSAGSGYTF. The CDR3 bases are TGTGCCAGCAGTTTATCGGCAGGAAGTGGCTACACCTTC.